This is a list of T cell receptor beta chains from one sample in a study of T cell repertoires in cytomegalovirus infection. TCRdb called the reads again in MiXCR, with one record for every CDR3 protein. The data hold 200,000 to 300,000 distinct CDR3 sequences, with 8% to 9.5% observed a single time. Sequencing was carried out using PBMCs. Source of these receptors: a human donor in good health (CMV status not recorded). Some clones in this sample may be carry-over from other donors' samples. Both conserved end residues are part of each CDR3. The D gene is left open where the match is weak.

TRBV7-2	.	TRBJ1-2	CASSPPGARVNGYTF
TRBV20-1	TRBD1	TRBJ1-3	CSAPGQGEGNTIYF
TRBV14	.	TRBJ2-7	CASSQVLSYEQYF
TRBV7-6	.	TRBJ1-1	CASSLVSGANTEAFF
TRBV28	TRBD1	TRBJ1-4	CASSLEGTGNEKLFF
TRBV20-1	TRBD1	TRBJ1-6	CSASVRTGGDSPLHF
TRBV4-1	TRBD1	TRBJ1-3	CASSQDWTGSTGNTIYF
TRBV30	.	TRBJ1-5	CAWSEDQDQPQHF
TRBV7-2	TRBD2	TRBJ2-4	CASSLNPGLAGGWTKNIQYF
TRBV11-2	.	TRBJ2-2	CASSFRGLYTGELFF
TRBV2	TRBD2	TRBJ2-1	CASVATSGGYNSYNEQFF
TRBV7-2	TRBD1	TRBJ1-2	CASSPGTGVTNYGYTF
TRBV7-2	.	TRBJ1-1	CASSFGGTAGTEAFF
TRBV15	TRBD1	TRBJ2-7	CATSTGQGNYEQYF
TRBV6-2/TRBV6-3	TRBD2	TRBJ2-1	CASSYAGTSGAEQFF
TRBV7-2	TRBD2	TRBJ2-3	CASMERGLHTDTQYF
TRBV20-1	.	TRBJ2-7	CSARLRSSSYEQYF
TRBV12-3/TRBV12-4	.	TRBJ2-7	CASSPGQGSHYEQYF
TRBV12-3/TRBV12-4	TRBD2	TRBJ2-7	CASTWTSAPHYEQYF
TRBV6-6	TRBD2	TRBJ2-2	CASSYGLAGSIGELFF
TRBV7-2	.	TRBJ1-1	CASSFRDEAFF
TRBV7-2	TRBD2	TRBJ2-7	CASSLVAGEGYEQYF